This T cell receptor beta chain was sequenced during a study of T cells in Graves' hyperthyroidism and ophthalmopathy (dated by TCRdb to 2018 to 2020). Looking at the study overall: Peripheral blood samples were taken at initial diagnosis, before any treatment was given. TCR V-J signatures able to tell the groups apart were searched for in a discovery cohort of 100 or so patients, of whom 40 to 45 had Graves' ophthalmopathy and around 56 had stable Graves' hyperthyroidism. Whether ophthalmopathy could be predicted prospectively was tested in an independent validation cohort made up of roughly 19 hyperthyroidism patients plus 17 patients who later progressed to ophthalmopathy. The roughly 99 discovery patients were divided at random into training and test sets in a 7:3 ratio. The study also compared thyroid tissue and blood T-cell repertoires from five or six Graves' hyperthyroidism patients. After blood sampling, hyperthyroidism patients were treated with methimazole at a starting dose of 30 mg daily, and ophthalmopathy patients were treated with high-dose intravenous methylprednisolone. The paper describes TCR Vbeta CDR3 sequencing of 135 peripheral blood samples, made up of about 40 ophthalmopathy patients, more than 70 hyperthyroidism patients and around 17 progressor patients. What the work shows at the level of the full study, not this receptor alone: Sample size was not statistically predetermined, and investigators were not blinded to group allocation. In validation, the model predicted progression to ophthalmopathy a median of approximately 6.3 months before onset, with roughly 70% sensitivity and about 72% specificity. Most expanded thyroid clonotypes (frequency above 0.001) were also found in blood, which suggests that blood repertoires may mirror thyroid immune responses. Ophthalmopathy was separated from stable hyperthyroidism by a 13 V-J signature model, with approximately 86% sensitivity and approximately 81% specificity obtained in cross-validation and 80%/75% obtained in testing.

Taken from cysteine to phenylalanine, the CDR3 has 13 residues. Just CDR3 DNA is preserved here, 39 bases in frame from base 1. Via the germline V gene (reference sequence), CDR1 is SEHNR and CDR2 FQNEAQ. V lost 5 bases and J lost 3 bases; the stretch between them is 10 bases long. For this clonotype: Its cognate antigen has yet to be identified. No much larger clone exists at a distance of one base, and base qualities are not known.

Amplification of TCR beta CDR3 regions was carried out from RNA transcripts. The TCR CDR3 was subjected to a first round of RT-PCR using the HTBI primer set and the Qiagen OneStep RT-PCR kit. Libraries were constructed in a second round of multiplex PCR, after which size selection and purification were carried out. The libraries were sequenced on an Illumina HiSeq2000 using paired-end 100 bp reads. The paper's processing steps were these. SOAPnuke was used to process the raw data, removing reads that contained adapters or uncalled bases, had a mean Phred below 15, or lacked an exact match to the constant primer or identifier. High-quality paired reads were merged with COPE v1.2.5, and unique nucleotide sequences were defined as clonotypes. Clonotypes were aligned to IMGT TRBV, TRBD and TRBJ reference segments using MiTCR v1.1. Only V-J combinations with frequency above 0.0001, covering 99.2% of repertoires, were analysed. A TCS score was defined as the ratio between F50 (clonal expansion) and ExV (chaos), using BLOSUM62-based TCRdist between CDR3 peptides within each V-J. Welch's t-statistics and random forest reduced just over 500 V-J features to 10 to 15, which were used in a naive Bayes classifier (R e1071). TCRdb cleaned the public reads at Q25 with fastp, built clones with MiXCR and kept in-frame beta chains. Entries that share a CDR3 protein sequence are merged under the most common genes and DNA. These V and J calls derive from TCRdb rather than the authors' analysis. Across this sample there are 200,000 to 250,000 distinct CDR3 sequences, with 15% to 20% seen only once. The ten largest clones add up to roughly 50% of the sample.

Graves' hyperthyroidism was defined as stable when no progression to ophthalmopathy occurred over 18 months of follow-up. Hyperthyroidism patients were aged 18 to 65 years and newly diagnosed, with disease duration of less than 2 months. Patients with uncontrolled infections, other autoimmune diseases, pregnancy or lactation were excluded. Clinical symptoms, serum thyroxine and TRAb, thyroid ultrasound, and orbital computed tomography formed the basis for the diagnoses. PBMCs were isolated from about 10 ml of fresh peripheral blood by Ficoll-Paque density gradient centrifugation. Trizol reagent was used to extract total RNA, and RNA quality was then checked on an Agilent 2100 Bioanalyzer.

The specimen was blood. This TCR was sampled from a middle-aged man with Graves' hyperthyroidism. The receptor chain draws on TRBV7-9 and TRBJ2-5; a confident D gene designation cannot be given. The sequence in DNA is TGTGCCAGCAGCCCCTCGGCTGAAGAGACCCAGTACTTC. This codes for CASSPSAEETQYF.